This TCR beta chain was sequenced in a study of T-cell memory formation after mild COVID-19. Study-level results: Within pre-infection memory, some responding clones were found, suggesting cross-reactive memory joined.

This CDR3 has 18 residues. The V gene end was trimmed by 5 bases and the J gene end by 0 bases; junction bases not matched to a gene: 13. As concerns this clonotype: Its target is unknown.

TCRdb re-derived calls from the 5' RACE reads in MiXCR, one entry per CDR3 protein. The sample holds under 200,000 distinct CDR3 sequences, 11% seen once. The source is a man aged 18 to 29 who had mild COVID-19 (a few samples of this study predate the infection). Cell type and time point are not known. Source material: PBMCs or a T cell subset sorted from them (not recorded which). The chain recombines TRBV12-3 or TRBV12-4 with TRBJ1-2; TRBD1 matches 9 bases. The CDR3, as DNA: TGTGCCAGCAGTCGCGGACGGGACAGGGTCCTCACTAACTATGGCTACACCTTC. It codes for CASSRGRDRVLTNYGYTF.